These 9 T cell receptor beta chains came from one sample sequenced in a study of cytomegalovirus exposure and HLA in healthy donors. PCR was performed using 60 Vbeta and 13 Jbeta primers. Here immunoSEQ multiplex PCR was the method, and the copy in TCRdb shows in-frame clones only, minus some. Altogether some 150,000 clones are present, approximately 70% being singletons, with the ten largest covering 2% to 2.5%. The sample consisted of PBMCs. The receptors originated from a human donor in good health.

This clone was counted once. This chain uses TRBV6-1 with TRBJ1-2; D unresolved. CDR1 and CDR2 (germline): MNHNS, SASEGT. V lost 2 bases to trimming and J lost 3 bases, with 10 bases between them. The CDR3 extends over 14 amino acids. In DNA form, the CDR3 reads TGTGCCAGCAGTGAAAGTTGGGAGCACTATGGCTACACCTTC. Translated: CASSESWEHYGYTF.

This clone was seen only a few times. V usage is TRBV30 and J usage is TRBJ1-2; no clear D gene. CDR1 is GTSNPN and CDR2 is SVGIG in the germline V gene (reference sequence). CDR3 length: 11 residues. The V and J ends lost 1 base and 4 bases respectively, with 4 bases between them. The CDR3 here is CAWSAGYGYTF. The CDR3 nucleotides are TGTGCCTGGAGTGCCGGCTATGGCTACACCTTC.

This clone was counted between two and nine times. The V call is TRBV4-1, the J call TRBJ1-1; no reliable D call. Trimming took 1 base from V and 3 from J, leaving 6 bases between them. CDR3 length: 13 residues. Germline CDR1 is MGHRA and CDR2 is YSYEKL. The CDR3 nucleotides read TGCGCCAGCAGCCAAGTAAGAGACACTGAAGCTTTCTTT. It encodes CASSQVRDTEAFF.

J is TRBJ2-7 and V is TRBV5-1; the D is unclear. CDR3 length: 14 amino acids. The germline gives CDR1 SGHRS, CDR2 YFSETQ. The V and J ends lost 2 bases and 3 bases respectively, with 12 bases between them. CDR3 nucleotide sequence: TGCGCCAGCAGCTTATCAGTGTCCGACTACGAGCAGTACTTC. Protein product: CASSLSVSDYEQYF. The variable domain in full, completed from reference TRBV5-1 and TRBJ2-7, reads KAGVTQTPRYLIKTRGQQVTLSCSPISGHRSVSWYQQTPGQGLQFLFEYFSETQRNKGNFPGRFSGRQFSNSRSEMNVSTLELGDSALYLCASSLSVSDYEQYFGPGTRLTVT.

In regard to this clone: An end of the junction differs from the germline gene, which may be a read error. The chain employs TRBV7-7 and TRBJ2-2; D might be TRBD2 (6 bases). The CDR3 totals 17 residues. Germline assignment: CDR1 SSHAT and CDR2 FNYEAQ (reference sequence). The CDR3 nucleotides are TGTGCTAGCAGCCCTCCTTTCGCCGGGGGGAACACCGGGGAGCTGTTTTTT. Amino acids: CASSPPFAGGNTGELFF.

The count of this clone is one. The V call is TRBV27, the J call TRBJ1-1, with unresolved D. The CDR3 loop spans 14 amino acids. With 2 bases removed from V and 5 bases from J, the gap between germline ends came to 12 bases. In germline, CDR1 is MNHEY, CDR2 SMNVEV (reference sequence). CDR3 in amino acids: CASSLDEGWTEAFF. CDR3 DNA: TGTGCCAGCAGTTTAGACGAGGGATGGACTGAAGCTTTCTTT.

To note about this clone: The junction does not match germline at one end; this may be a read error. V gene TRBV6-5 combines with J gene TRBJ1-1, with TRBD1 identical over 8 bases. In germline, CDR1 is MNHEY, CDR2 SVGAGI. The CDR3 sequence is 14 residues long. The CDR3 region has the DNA TGTGCCAGCAGTACTCTCCAGGGGGCGGCGTGGCGGATCTTT. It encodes CASSTLQGAAWRIF.

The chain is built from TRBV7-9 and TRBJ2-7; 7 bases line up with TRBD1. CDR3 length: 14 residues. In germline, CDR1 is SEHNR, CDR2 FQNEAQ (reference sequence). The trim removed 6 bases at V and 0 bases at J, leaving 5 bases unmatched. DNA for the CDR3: TGTGCCAGCAGTCGGGACAGACCCTCCTACGAGCAGTACTTC. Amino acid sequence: CASSRDRPSYEQYF.

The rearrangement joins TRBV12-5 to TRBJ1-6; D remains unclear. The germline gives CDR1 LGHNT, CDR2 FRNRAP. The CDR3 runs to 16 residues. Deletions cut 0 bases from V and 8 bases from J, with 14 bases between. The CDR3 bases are TGTGCTAGTGGTTTGGTCTTGCCCCGGCGGGATTCACCCCTCCACTTT. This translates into CASGLVLPRRDSPLHF.